Sequencing of this T cell receptor beta chain was carried out in a study of T cell responses to AZD1222 COVID-19 vaccine (dated by TCRdb to the early 2020s). Regarding the research as a whole: AZD1222 recipients with second doses at about 4 weeks or about 12 weeks were pooled, because spike-specific TCR depth and breadth did not differ between schedules. Trial participants were enrolled by age into 18-55, 56-69 and 70-plus year subgroups, with approximately 160, 26 and 62 TCR-sequenced participants respectively. A total of 240 or so trial participants underwent TCR sequencing, of whom roughly 210 had received two doses of AZD1222 and around 25 had received two doses of the MenACWY control vaccine. General findings and caveats noted by the study authors: Participants were mostly white British, with more females than males. The authors suggested clonal diversity may have been underestimated. The vaccine-associated CD4 TCRs covered the entire spike protein, and the dominant responses fell in regions 160-218 and 743-854. Spike-specific TCR breadth and depth rose significantly after two AZD1222 doses compared with day 0 and with MenACWY recipients. Because no day 14 peak-response samples were available, the repertoires could be characterized only after the peak T cell response. Epitopes outside the regions mutated in the B.1.351 and B.1.1.7 variants were reportedly recognized by nearly half of the unique spike-specific TCRs. The 56-69-year group was small, and its depth increase did not reach significance, likely because of low power. Conclusions about previously exposed vaccinees are limited because only five to seven AZD1222 recipients were SARS-CoV-2 seropositive at baseline.

Of note for this clone: The clone's antigen remains unknown. Base qualities were left out, and no much larger clone turns up one base away.

The CDR3 regions of human TCRbeta chains were subjected to immunosequencing. For the original study's pipeline: TCRs in the repertoires were matched against a reference library of SARS-CoV-2-specific TCRs that had been generated with the MIRA antigen-specificity platform. Breadth was defined as the fraction of unique TCRs that were SARS-CoV-2-associated. Depth was defined as the fraction of total T cells that were SARS-CoV-2-associated. Each spike-specific TCR was assigned to its reactive spike region and to a CD4 or CD8 class using the MIRA data. Log10-transformed breadth and depth values were compared by one-way ANOVA with Sidak's multiple comparisons tests. In TCRdb, the immuneACCESS table is reduced to in-frame sequences with V and J assigned. These tables do not hold every clone; where another copy was compared, an unresolved V gene accounts for under half, and the others remain unexplained. The DNA gave D and trimming, while V, J and clone size come from that table. The sample table contains 120,000 to 150,000 clones; only one count was recorded for about nine tenths of them. Together, the top ten hold 2.2% of the sample.

In light of the paper, this sample's time point label describes: baseline before first vaccination. Samples from vaccinated people were obtained from the UK trials COV001 and COV002, which included a single-blind randomized controlled phase 2/3 trial of AZD1222 (ChAdOx1 nCoV-19) in healthy adults. For TCRbeta chain sequencing, PBMC samples from trial participants were taken at day 0 and at day 28 after the second dose. From the cysteine up to the phenylalanine, the CDR3 has a length of 14 residues. Only the CDR3 region is kept as DNA, spanning 42 bases read in frame from base 1. Per the germline V gene, LGHNA is the CDR1 and YNFKEQ is the CDR2. V loses 0 bases of germline sequence and J loses 7 bases, and the interval between the two ends is 10 bases.

The source is an adult in good health. Specimen: peripheral blood, collected on day 0 of AZD1222 vaccination. Here the chain combines TRBV4-2 and TRBJ2-1; the best D guess is TRBD1, with 5 bases matching. CDR3 region: CASSQEGVDNEQFF. The nucleotide sequence reads TGTGCCAGCAGCCAAGAAGGGGTTGATAATGAGCAGTTCTTC.